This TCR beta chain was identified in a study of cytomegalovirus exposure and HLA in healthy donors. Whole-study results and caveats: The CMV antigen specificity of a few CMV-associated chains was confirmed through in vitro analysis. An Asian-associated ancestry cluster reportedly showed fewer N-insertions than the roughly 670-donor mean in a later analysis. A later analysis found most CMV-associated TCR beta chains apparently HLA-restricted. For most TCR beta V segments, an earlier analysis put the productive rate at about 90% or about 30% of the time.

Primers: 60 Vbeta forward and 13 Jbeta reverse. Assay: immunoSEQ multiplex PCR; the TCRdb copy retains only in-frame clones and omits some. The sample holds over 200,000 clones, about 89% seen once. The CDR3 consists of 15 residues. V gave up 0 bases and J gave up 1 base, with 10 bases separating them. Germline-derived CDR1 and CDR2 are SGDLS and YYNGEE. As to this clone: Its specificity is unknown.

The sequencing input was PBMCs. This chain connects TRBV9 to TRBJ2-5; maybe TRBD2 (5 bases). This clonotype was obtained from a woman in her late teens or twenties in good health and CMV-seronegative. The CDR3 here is CASSVGRSGQETQYF. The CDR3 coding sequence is TGTGCCAGCAGCGTAGGGCGGAGCGGCCAAGAGACCCAGTACTTC.